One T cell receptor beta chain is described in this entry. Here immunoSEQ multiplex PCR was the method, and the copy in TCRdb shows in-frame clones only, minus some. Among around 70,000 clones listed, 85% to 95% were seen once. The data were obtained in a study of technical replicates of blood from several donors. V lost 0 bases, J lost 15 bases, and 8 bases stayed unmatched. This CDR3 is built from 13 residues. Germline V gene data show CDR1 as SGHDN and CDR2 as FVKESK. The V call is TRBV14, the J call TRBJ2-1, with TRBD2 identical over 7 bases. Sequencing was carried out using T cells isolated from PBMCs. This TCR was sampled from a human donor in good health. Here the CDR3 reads CASSQDNGGRRFF. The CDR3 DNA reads TGTGCCAGCAGCCAAGATAACGGGGGGAGAAGGTTCTTC.